A selection of T cell receptor beta chains follows, all from one sample in a study of beta chain features in type 1 diabetes. Data came from immunoSEQ multiplex PCR; TCRdb stores just in-frame clones and leaves some out. The repertoire consists of about 660,000 clones, with over 13% occurring once and the leading ten covering roughly 0.04%. Sequenced input: naive CD4+ T cells from blood. The receptors derive from a young man with type 1 diabetes. Both conserved end residues are part of each CDR3. D genes are given only for firm matches. Clone sizes are given selectively: once, few, many, or a class where the clone is expanded.

d_call j_call v_call clone_size cdr3_nt cdr3_aa
TRBD2 TRBJ2-1 TRBV9 NA TGTGCCAGCAGCGTGACTAGCGGGCTGTCCTACAATGAGCAGTTCTTC CASSVTSGLSYNEQFF
NA TRBJ2-1 TRBV5-4 many TGTGCCAGCAGCTTTCCTCCGCCAGGGACGGAGCAGTTCTTC CASSFPPPGTEQFF
TRBD1 TRBJ1-4 TRBV30 NA TGTGCCTCCTCCCCGGGACAGCTAGAAAAACTGTTTTTT CASSPGQLEKLFF
NA TRBJ2-3 TRBV9 NA TGTGCCAGCAGCGTCTTCGGGTACTACACAGATACGCAGTATTTT CASSVFGYYTDTQYF
NA TRBJ1-2 TRBV4-2 few TGTGCCAGCAGCCATAACTATGGCTACACCTTC CASSHNYGYTF
NA TRBJ1-1 TRBV19 NA TGTGCCAGTAGTATAGGCTCCGGAACCACTGAAGCTTTCTTT CASSIGSGTTEAFF
TRBD1 TRBJ2-2 TRBV18 few TGTGCCAGCTCACCACCGGGACAGTACACCGGGGAGCTGTTTTTT CASSPPGQYTGELFF
NA TRBJ1-5 TRBV2 NA TGTGCCAGCAGTGAGCTCCCTACAGGGCTTGAGCCCCAGCATTTT CASSELPTGLEPQHF
TRBD1 TRBJ2-7 TRBV30 few TGTGCCTGGAGCGCGACAGGGAACGAGCAGTACTTC CAWSATGNEQYF
NA TRBJ2-3 TRBV20-1 NA TGCAGTGCTAGCTCACTAGATACGCAGTATTTT CSASSLDTQYF
NA TRBJ1-2 TRBV27 NA TGTGCCAGCAGTCCACAGGGCCCGGGAGGCTACACCTTC CASSPQGPGGYTF
NA TRBJ2-1 TRBV5-1 NA TGCGCCAGCAGCTTGATCGGCGGGAACAATGAGCAGTTCTTC CASSLIGGNNEQFF
NA TRBJ2-1 TRBV5-4 few TGTGCCAGCAGTCACGACAGCCCCTACAATGAGCAGTTCTTC CASSHDSPYNEQFF
NA TRBJ2-7 TRBV19 few TGTGCCAGTAGTACCCCCGGACAGACCTACGAGCAGTACTTC CASSTPGQTYEQYF
NA TRBJ1-1 TRBV7-6 NA TGTGCCAGCAGCTTAGCGCCGCAGGGAATGAACACTGAAGCTTTCTTT CASSLAPQGMNTEAFF
NA TRBJ2-7 TRBV6-6 NA TGTGCCAGCAGTGACACACGGGAGCAGTACTTC CASSDTREQYF
NA TRBJ2-6 TRBV5-6 NA TGTGCCAGCAGCCTCCTGGCTCCTGCTGGGGCCAACGTCCTGACTTTC CASSLLAPAGANVLTF
NA TRBJ2-5 TRBV11-3 NA TGTGCCAGCAGTGCAAACAGGGTCCTAGAGACCCAGTACTTC CASSANRVLETQYF
TRBD1 TRBJ1-1 TRBV6-5 NA TGTGCCAGCAGGTCGACAGGGGGCTGGCGAGGAGCTTTCTTT CASRSTGGWRGAFF
TRBD2 TRBJ2-5 TRBV9 NA TGTGCCAGCGGGGAGGGTAGAGAGACCCAGTACTTC CASGEGRETQYF
TRBD1 TRBJ1-2 TRBV29-1 NA TGCAGCGTTGAAGACTCCGGGACAGCTAACTATGGCTACACCTTC CSVEDSGTANYGYTF
NA TRBJ1-2 TRBV6-1 few TGTGCCAGCAGTGCCGGGACGGCTGTCTATGGCTACACCTTC CASSAGTAVYGYTF
TRBD2 TRBJ2-1 TRBV19 NA TGTGCCAGTAGTACCCTTCTGGGGGGGACTGAGCAGTTCTTC CASSTLLGGTEQFF
NA TRBJ2-3 TRBV11-3 NA TGTGCCAGCAGCCCAGGGGCAGCCAGCGATACGCAGTATTTT CASSPGAASDTQYF
NA TRBJ2-1 TRBV5-4 NA TGTGCCAGCAGTCGCCGTGAGCCCTACAATGAGCAGTTCTTC CASSRREPYNEQFF
NA TRBJ2-7 TRBV29-1 NA TGCAGCGTTTTGGGTGCGGGCGAGCAGTACTTC CSVLGAGEQYF
NA TRBJ2-7 TRBV5-1 NA TGCGCCAGCAGCTTGGGGACAGACGAGCAGTACTTC CASSLGTDEQYF
TRBD2 TRBJ2-5 TRBV7-9 NA TGTGCCAGCAGCCCATTAGGCGGGGGAGGAGAGACCCAGTACTTC CASSPLGGGGETQYF